The 6 T cell receptor beta chains presented below share a single source sample, sequenced in a study of cytomegalovirus exposure and HLA in healthy donors. PCR amplification relied on 60 Vbeta primers (plus 13 Jbeta primers). The repertoire was sequenced with immunoSEQ multiplex PCR; TCRdb's copy has only in-frame clones and lacks some. Here the sample spans around 97,000 clones, roughly 80% being singletons. Sequencing input: PBMCs. These receptors were obtained from a middle-aged man in good health and CMV-seropositive.

The V call is TRBV6-1, the J call TRBJ2-1; a possible D gene is TRBD2 (5 bases). CDR1 is MNHNS and CDR2 is SASEGT in the germline V gene. With 4 bases removed from V and 4 bases from J, the gap between germline ends came to 14 bases. CDR3 size: 15 residues. CDR3 sequence: CASSVGLQRYNEQFF. As DNA, the CDR3 is TGTGCCAGCAGTGTAGGACTCCAGAGGTACAATGAGCAGTTCTTC.

The CDR3 protein is CAWRDSMWSEQYF. The CDR3 region has the DNA TGTGCCTGGAGAGACAGCATGTGGTCCGAGCAGTACTTC. The V and J genes are TRBV30 and TRBJ2-7, with D possibly matching TRBD1 (5 bases). Germline assignment: CDR1 GTSNPN and CDR2 SVGIG (reference sequence). The length of the CDR3 is 13 residues. The V and J ends lost 3 bases and 6 bases respectively, with 15 bases between them. Supplemented by reference TRBV30 and TRBJ2-7, the full variable domain reads SQTIHQWPATLVQPVGSPLSLECTVEGTSNPNLYWYRQAAGRGLQLLFYSVGIGQISSEVPQNLSASRPQDRQFILSSKKLLLSDSGFYLCAWRDSMWSEQYFGPGTRLTVT.

The chain couples TRBV19 to TRBJ2-7, with D possibly being TRBD2 (6 bases). This CDR3 is 14 amino acids long. Germline V lookup: CDR1 LNHDA, CDR2 SQIVND (reference sequence). Deletions cut 6 bases from V and 1 base from J, with 13 bases between. The CDR3 region is CASRPKEGSYEQYF. The DNA for the CDR3 is TGTGCCAGTAGACCCAAGGAGGGATCCTACGAGCAGTACTTC.

This chain joins TRBV29-1 and TRBJ1-3, with TRBD1 matching over 7 bases. The CDR3 covers 13 residues. The germline V gene encodes CDR1 SQVTM and CDR2 ANQGSEA. Germline trimming cut 6 bases from V and 2 bases from J; bases unmatched to any gene: 4. This chain's CDR3 is CSVRGEAGNTIYF. The CDR3 DNA reads TGCAGCGTCAGGGGGGAAGCTGGAAACACCATATATTTT.

The V gene is TRBV28, the J gene TRBJ1-5; 7 bases are a match to TRBD1. The V gene's germline CDR1 is MDHEN and CDR2 SYDVKM. CDR3 length equals 17 residues. V gave up 6 bases and J gave up 2 bases; unmatched junction bases: 13. The chain's CDR3 is CASRPQTGALGNQPQHF. CDR3 DNA sequence: TGTGCCAGCAGACCCCAAACAGGGGCCCTAGGCAATCAGCCCCAGCATTTT.

The CDR3: CASSYQTIDNQGANTEAFF. The CDR3 bases are TGTGCCAGCAGCTACCAAACAATAGACAATCAGGGGGCGAACACTGAAGCTTTCTTT. V usage is TRBV27 and J usage is TRBJ1-1, with TRBD1 identical over 8 bases. Losses at the gene ends were 6 bases for V and 1 base for J; bases not matched to a gene: 19. The CDR3 consists of 19 residues. CDR1 is MNHEY, CDR2 SMNVEV, per germline (reference sequence).